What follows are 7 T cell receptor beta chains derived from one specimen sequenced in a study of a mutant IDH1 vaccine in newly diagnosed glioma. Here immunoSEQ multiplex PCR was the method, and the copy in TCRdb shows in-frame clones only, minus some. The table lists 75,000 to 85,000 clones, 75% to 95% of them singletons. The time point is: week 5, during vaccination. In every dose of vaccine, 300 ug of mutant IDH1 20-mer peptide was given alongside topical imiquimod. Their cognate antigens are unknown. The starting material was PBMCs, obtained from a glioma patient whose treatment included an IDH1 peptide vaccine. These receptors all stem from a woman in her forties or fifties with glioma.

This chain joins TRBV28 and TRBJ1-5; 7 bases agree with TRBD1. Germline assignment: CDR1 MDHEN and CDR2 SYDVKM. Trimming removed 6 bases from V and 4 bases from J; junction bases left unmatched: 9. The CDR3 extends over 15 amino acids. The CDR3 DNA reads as TGTGCCAGCAGAACCGGGACAGAAAGGAATCAGCCCCAGCATTTT. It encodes CASRTGTERNQPQHF. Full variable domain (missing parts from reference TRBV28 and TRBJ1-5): DVKVTQSSRYLVKRTGEKVFLECVQDMDHENMFWYRQDPGLGLRLIYFSYDVKMKEKGDIPEGYSVSREKKERFSLILESASTNQTSMYLCASRTGTERNQPQHFGDGTRLSIL.

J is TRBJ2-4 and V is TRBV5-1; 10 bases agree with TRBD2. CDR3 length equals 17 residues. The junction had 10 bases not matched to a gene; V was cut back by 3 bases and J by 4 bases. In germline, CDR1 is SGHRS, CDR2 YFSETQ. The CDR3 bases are TGCGCCAGCAGCTCCCTAGGGTCAGCGGGAGGGAAAAACATTCAGTACTTC. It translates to CASSSLGSAGGKNIQYF.

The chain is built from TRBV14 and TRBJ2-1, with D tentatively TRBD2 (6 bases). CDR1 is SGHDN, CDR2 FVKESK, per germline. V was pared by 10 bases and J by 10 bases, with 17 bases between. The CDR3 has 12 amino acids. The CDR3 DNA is TGTGCCACCTCAGGAGGGGCCGTAGAGCAGTTCTTC. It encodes CATSGGAVEQFF.

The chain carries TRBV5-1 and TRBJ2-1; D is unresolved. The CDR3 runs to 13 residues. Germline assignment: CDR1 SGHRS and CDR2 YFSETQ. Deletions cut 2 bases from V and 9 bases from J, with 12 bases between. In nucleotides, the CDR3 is TGCGCCAGCAGCTTATCCCCGGAAAGTGAGCAGTTCTTC. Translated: CASSLSPESEQFF.

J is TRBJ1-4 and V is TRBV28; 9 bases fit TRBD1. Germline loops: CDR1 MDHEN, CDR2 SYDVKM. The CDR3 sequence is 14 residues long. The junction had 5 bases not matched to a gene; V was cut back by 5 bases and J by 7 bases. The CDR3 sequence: CASSTGTGSEKLFF. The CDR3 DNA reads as TGTGCCAGCAGTACCGGGACAGGGAGTGAAAAACTGTTTTTT.

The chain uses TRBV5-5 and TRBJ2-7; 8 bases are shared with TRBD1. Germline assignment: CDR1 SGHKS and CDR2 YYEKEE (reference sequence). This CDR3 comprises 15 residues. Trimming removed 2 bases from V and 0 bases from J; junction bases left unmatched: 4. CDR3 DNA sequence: TGTGCCAGCAGCTTCCAGGGGGCCAACTCCTACGAGCAGTACTTC. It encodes CASSFQGANSYEQYF.

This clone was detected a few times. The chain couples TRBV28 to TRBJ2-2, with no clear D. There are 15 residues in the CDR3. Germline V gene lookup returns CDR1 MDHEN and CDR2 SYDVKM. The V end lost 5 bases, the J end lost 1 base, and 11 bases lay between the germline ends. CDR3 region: CASSPQELNTGELFF. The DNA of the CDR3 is TGTGCCAGCAGTCCTCAGGAACTGAACACCGGGGAGCTGTTTTTT.